This note documents a single T cell receptor (beta chain) sequence. Its cognate antigen is unknown. V lost 4 bases, J lost 4 bases, and 7 bases stayed unmatched. The CDR3 extends over 15 amino acids. Per germline, CDR1 SNHLY and CDR2 FYNNEI. This specimen belongs to a study of chemoradiotherapy in HPV16-positive cancers. Broader study findings: HPV-responsive T-cell expansion during chemoradiotherapy was linked to improved recurrence-free survival in HPV16-positive patients.

Samples were taken several times over chemoradiotherapy. Assay used: immunoSEQ multiplex PCR; TCRdb lists only in-frame clones, some missing. Among roughly 2,000 clones listed, approximately 79% were seen once. This chain connects TRBV2 to TRBJ1-5; 7 nucleotides line up with TRBD1. The source of this sequence is a human donor with HPV-associated anogenital cancer. The material was tumor tissue, obtained from a patient who underwent chemoradiotherapy. CDR3 loop: CASSARTGQNQPQHF. In DNA form, the CDR3 reads TGTGCCAGCAGTGCCCGGACAGGCCAAAATCAGCCCCAGCATTTT.